This T cell receptor beta chain was profiled in a study of OX40 agonist ivuxolimab in advanced cancers. Turning to the study itself: Partial responses occurred in Three dose-escalation patients, one with hepatocellular carcinoma and two with cutaneous melanoma.

Assay: immunoSEQ multiplex PCR; the TCRdb copy retains only in-frame clones and omits some. The sample lists over 95,000 clones; roughly 90% were seen once. Germline V lookup: CDR1 LGHNA, CDR2 YNFKEQ. Trimming shortened V by 0 bases and J by 6 bases, and 12 bases separated the two germline ends. The CDR3 length is 15 residues. The clonotype was recovered from an adult with an advanced solid tumor such as melanoma, head and neck, liver or kidney cancer. The sequencing here drew on CD4+ or CD8+ T cells sorted from blood, taken in a trial of the OX40 agonist ivuxolimab. The rearrangement links TRBV4-2 to TRBJ1-5; D is unclear. CDR3 in DNA: TGTGCCAGCAGCCAAGATCGTACGGGATTTCAGCCCCAGCATTTT. Translated: CASSQDRTGFQPQHF.